The next 10 T cell receptor beta chains were all read from a single sample in a study of shared clonotypes between healthy human individuals. TCRdb keeps only in-frame clones here, not all; method: immunoSEQ multiplex PCR. The sample comprises some 2.4 million clones, 93% of which are singletons, and 0.36% rests with the top ten. Sequenced material: naive CD4+ T cells from PBMCs. The sample's subset: CD45RA+ positively selected. Receptor source: a man in his late teens or twenties in good health. Some clones in this sample may be carry-over from other donors' samples.

The genes are TRBV15 and TRBJ2-7, with D uncertain. In germline, CDR1 is LNHNV, CDR2 YYDKDF (reference sequence). The CDR3 runs 15 residues. Trimming took off 0 bases at V and 0 bases at J, with 9 bases between the two ends. The DNA for the CDR3 is TGTGCCACCAGCAGAGATCGGGTCGGCTCCTACGAGCAGTACTTC. Protein: CATSRDRVGSYEQYF.

CDR3 bases: TGTGCCAGCAGCCTATCAGTTAATCGGGCGGGATATAATGAAAAACTGTTTTTT. Amino acids: CASSLSVNRAGYNEKLFF. The rearrangement links TRBV7-9 to TRBJ1-4; no clear D. Germline CDR1 SEHNR, CDR2 FQNEAQ (reference sequence). Trimming left V 5 bases short and J 4 bases short, with 23 bases between. The CDR3 is made up of 18 amino acids.

The chain uses TRBV7-2 and TRBJ2-3; D remains unclear. The CDR3 runs 12 residues. V lost 2 bases and J lost 4, with 4 bases in between. CDR1 is SGHTA, CDR2 FQGNSA, per germline. The CDR3 spells CASSLIADTQYF. CDR3 DNA: TGTGCCAGCAGCTTAATTGCAGATACGCAGTATTTT.

The chain joins TRBV11-2 to TRBJ1-2; maybe TRBD1 (5 bases). Germline-derived CDR1 and CDR2 are SGHAT and FQNNGV. Trimming pared 3 bases from V and 7 bases from J, leaving 18 bases between. CDR3 length: 15 amino acids. CDR3 sequence reads: CASSFSGIPNGGYTF. The CDR3 DNA is TGTGCCAGCAGCTTCTCAGGGATTCCCAATGGTGGCTACACCTTC. Using reference TRBV11-2 and TRBJ1-2 for the parts outside the CDR3, the full variable domain is EAGVAQSPRYKIIEKRQSVAFWCNPISGHATLYWYQQILGQGPKLLIQFQNNGVVDDSQLPKDRFSAERLKGVDSTLKIQPAKLEDSAVYLCASSFSGIPNGGYTFGSGTRLTVV.

On this clone: The identical CDR3 is also encoded by other nucleotide sequences in the sample. V usage is TRBV28 and J usage is TRBJ2-7, with 8 bases identical to TRBD2. Germline V gene lookup returns CDR1 MDHEN and CDR2 SYDVKM. This CDR3 is built from 14 residues. V was pared by 2 bases and J by 4 bases, with 4 bases of the junction left unmatched. In nucleotides, the CDR3 is TGTGCCAGCAGTTTAAGCGGGAGTCGGTACGAGCAGTACTTC. Its protein is CASSLSGSRYEQYF.

The chain links TRBV9 to TRBJ1-1, with D perhaps TRBD1 (5 bases). CDR3 size: 14 residues. Germline V gene data show CDR1 as SGDLS and CDR2 as YYNGEE. The V and J ends lost 5 bases and 4 bases respectively, with 15 bases between them. The CDR3 reads CASSATGESTEAFF. The CDR3 DNA sequence: TGTGCCAGCAGTGCAACGGGGGAAAGCACTGAAGCTTTCTTT.

The V call is TRBV2, the J call TRBJ2-3, with D perhaps matching TRBD1 (6 bases). Germline V lookup: CDR1 SNHLY, CDR2 FYNNEI. The CDR3 sequence is 11 residues long. The V gene lost 6 bases and the J gene lost 9 bases, with 10 bases spanning the gap. The CDR3 nucleotides are TGTGCCAGCAGGTTGGGGGCCACGCAGTATTTT. Translation gives CASRLGATQYF.

The V call is TRBV29-1, the J call TRBJ2-2, with D hard to call. This CDR3 contains 14 residues. Germline CDR1 SQVTM, CDR2 ANQGSEA. Trimming cost V 0 bases and J 3 bases, with 8 bases left between them. CDR3 sequence (DNA): TGCAGCGTTGAAGATGCTATTTACACCGGGGAGCTGTTTTTT. It specifies CSVEDAIYTGELFF.

The J gene is TRBJ1-3, the V gene TRBV7-2; D gene ambiguous. Looked up from germline, CDR1 is SGHTA and CDR2 is FQGNSA. The V gene lost 4 bases and the J gene lost 3 bases, with 7 bases spanning the gap. This CDR3 is 13 amino acids long. CDR3 DNA: TGTGCCAGCAGCTCGGGAATTGGAAACACCATATATTTT. It translates to CASSSGIGNTIYF.

CDR3 coding DNA: TGTGCCTGGAGTGTACGAAGGGTCGCCTACGAGCAGTACTTC. This gives the protein CAWSVRRVAYEQYF. The J gene is TRBJ2-7, the V gene TRBV30; D is ambiguous. Germline CDR1 GTSNPN, CDR2 SVGIG (reference sequence). CDR3 length: 14 amino acids. The V and J ends lost 0 bases and 2 bases respectively, with 11 bases between them.